Described below is a single T cell receptor beta chain sequence and its context. Seattle patients were enrolled while actively infected and followed longitudinally. This specimen comes from a study of blood T cell repertoires in COVID-19. In the study overall: Samples came from the United States, Italy and Spain, spanning acute and convalescent COVID-19.

How the authors handled the data: Amplified reference gene primers provided the basis for estimating nucleated cell counts. Clones were sequenced by immunoSEQ multiplex PCR, and TCRdb holds only the in-frame ones, with some missing. That table supplies the V and J calls and clone size; D and trimming were determined from the DNA. This sample has about 150,000 clones, with about 83% found just once. This CDR3 is 13 amino acids long. Trimming left V 7 bases short and J 4 bases short, with 11 bases between. Germline lookup yields CDR1 SNHLY and CDR2 FYNNEI. The TCR comes from a woman aged 60-70 years with COVID-19, enrolled during active disease. This chain joins TRBV2 and TRBJ1-3; possible D gene TRBD1, 6 bases. The specimen sequenced was peripheral blood. The CDR3 spells CASIRDTGNTIYF. DNA of the CDR3: TGTGCCAGCATACGGGACACCGGAAACACCATATATTTT. The variable domain in full, with the rest retrieved from reference TRBV2 and TRBJ1-3, is EPEVTQTPSHQVTQMGQEVILRCVPISNHLYFYWYRQILGQKVEFLVSFYNNEISEKSEIFDDQFSVERPDGSNFTLKIRSTKLEDSAMYFCASIRDTGNTIYFGEGSWLTVV.